This T cell receptor beta chain was sequenced for a study of cytomegalovirus exposure and HLA in healthy donors. Points on this clone: Its target is unknown.

Profiling relied on immunoSEQ multiplex PCR, and the TCRdb table lists in-frame clones only, not all of them. The table lists about 220,000 clones, 75% to 90% of them singletons. Among the 120 or so subjects of the validation cohort, separate from the roughly 650-subject first cohort, were the donors. The CDR3 totals 13 residues. The V end lost 3 bases, the J end lost 8 bases, and 14 bases lay between the germline ends. CDR1 is SGHRS, CDR2 YFSETQ, per germline. Study-wide results and limits: The investigators catalogued 150 to 200 TCR beta chains as cytomegalovirus-associated. According to a subsequent analysis, TCR clusters identified in the first cohort showed a tendency to co-occur across the 100 to 150 validation repertoires. Cytomegalovirus status was reportedly diagnosed by the classifier with high sensitivity and specificity.

The receptor was isolated from a woman aged 30 to 39 in good health and CMV-seropositive. The sequenced material came from PBMCs. The chain employs TRBV5-1 and TRBJ1-2; D is undetermined. The CDR3, as DNA: TGCGCCAGCAGCTCGAACACGGGCGTGGGCTACACCTTC. Its translation: CASSSNTGVGYTF.